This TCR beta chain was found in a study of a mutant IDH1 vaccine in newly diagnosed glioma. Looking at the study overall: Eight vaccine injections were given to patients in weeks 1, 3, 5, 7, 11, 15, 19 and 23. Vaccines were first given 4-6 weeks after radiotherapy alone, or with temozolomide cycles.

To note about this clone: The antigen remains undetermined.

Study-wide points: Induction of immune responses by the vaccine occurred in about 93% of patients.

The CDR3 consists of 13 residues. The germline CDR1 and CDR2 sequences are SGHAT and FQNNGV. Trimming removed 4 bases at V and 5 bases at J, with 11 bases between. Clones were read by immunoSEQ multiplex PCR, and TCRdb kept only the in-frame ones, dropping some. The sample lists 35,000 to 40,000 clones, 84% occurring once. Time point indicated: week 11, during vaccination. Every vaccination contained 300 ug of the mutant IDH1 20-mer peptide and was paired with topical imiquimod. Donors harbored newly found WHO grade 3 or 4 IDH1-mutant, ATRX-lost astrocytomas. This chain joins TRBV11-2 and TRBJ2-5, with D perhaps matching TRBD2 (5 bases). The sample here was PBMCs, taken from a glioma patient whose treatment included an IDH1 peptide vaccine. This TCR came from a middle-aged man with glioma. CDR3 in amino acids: CASSSASRETQYF. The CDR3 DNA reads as TGTGCCAGCAGCTCGGCTAGCCGGGAGACCCAGTACTTC.